This T cell receptor (beta chain) was identified during a study of blood T cell repertoires in COVID-19. As for the study in general: Italy, Spain and the United States were the sources of the convalescent and acute COVID-19 samples.

TCRdb's table, derived via immunoSEQ multiplex PCR, lists solely in-frame clones and lacks some. Of about 370,000 clones in the sample, 75% to 90% were seen once. Participant age was about 18 to 89 years, and participants resided in fewer than 30 US areas. Germline CDR1 and CDR2: SNHLY and FYNNEI. The CDR3 runs 14 residues. J gave up 2 bases and V 7 bases, and 7 bases lay outside the gene matches. The specimen was PBMCs or T cells enriched from blood (not recorded which). The clonotype comes from a man aged 18 to 35 who had recovered from COVID-19. The chain carries TRBV2 and TRBJ1-1, with 7 nucleotides matching TRBD1. In nucleotides, the CDR3 is TGTGCCAGCACCGCCACAGGGGCCAACACTGAAGCTTTCTTT. Its protein product is CASTATGANTEAFF.